This T cell receptor beta chain was retrieved from a study of T cell responses to AZD1222 COVID-19 vaccine. The study's findings and limits: The study found vaccine-associated CD4 TCRs spanning spike, dominant at 160-218 and 743-854. The study reported that nearly half of spike-specific TCRs target unmutated variant regions.

Germline loops: CDR1 MNHEY, CDR2 SVGAGI. The CDR3 has 13 amino acids. The ends were cut back, 6 bases at V and 0 bases at J, with 9 bases in the middle. With respect to this clone: What it binds is not known.

Clones were read by immunoSEQ multiplex PCR, and TCRdb kept only the in-frame ones, dropping some. The sample has roughly 100,000 clones; 70% to 90% are singletons. This sequence originates from an adult who received the AZD1222 COVID-19 vaccine. Sequencing used peripheral blood, obtained 28 days after the second AZD1222 dose. The gene calls are TRBV6-5 and TRBJ2-7; D is possibly TRBD1 (6 bases). CDR3 bases: TGTGCCAGCAGCCGGGGACACTCCTACGAGCAGTACTTC. Amino acids: CASSRGHSYEQYF.